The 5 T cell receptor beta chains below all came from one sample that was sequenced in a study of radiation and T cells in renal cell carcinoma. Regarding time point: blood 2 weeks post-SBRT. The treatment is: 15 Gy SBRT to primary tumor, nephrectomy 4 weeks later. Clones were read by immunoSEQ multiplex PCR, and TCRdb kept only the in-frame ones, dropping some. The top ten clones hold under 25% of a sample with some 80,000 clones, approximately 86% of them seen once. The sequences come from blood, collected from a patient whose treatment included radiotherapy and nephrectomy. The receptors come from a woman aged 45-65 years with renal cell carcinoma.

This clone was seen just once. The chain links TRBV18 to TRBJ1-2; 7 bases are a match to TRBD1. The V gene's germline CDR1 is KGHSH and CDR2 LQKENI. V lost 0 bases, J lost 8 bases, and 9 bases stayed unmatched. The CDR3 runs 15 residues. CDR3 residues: CASSPPRGAGGGYTF. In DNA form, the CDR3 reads TGTGCCAGCTCACCACCGAGGGGAGCAGGGGGAGGCTACACCTTC.

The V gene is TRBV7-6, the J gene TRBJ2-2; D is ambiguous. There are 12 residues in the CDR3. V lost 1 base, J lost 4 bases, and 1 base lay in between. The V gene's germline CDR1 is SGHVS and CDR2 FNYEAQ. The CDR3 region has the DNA TGTGCCAGCAGCTTAGTCACCGGGGAGCTGTTTTTT. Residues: CASSLVTGELFF.

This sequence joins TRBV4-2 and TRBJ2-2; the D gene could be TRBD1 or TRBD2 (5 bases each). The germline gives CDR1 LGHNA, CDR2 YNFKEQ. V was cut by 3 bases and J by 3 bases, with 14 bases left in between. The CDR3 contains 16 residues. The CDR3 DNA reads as TGTGCCAGCAGCCAGGGGAAAATGGGGGACACCGGGGAGCTGTTTTTT. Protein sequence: CASSQGKMGDTGELFF.

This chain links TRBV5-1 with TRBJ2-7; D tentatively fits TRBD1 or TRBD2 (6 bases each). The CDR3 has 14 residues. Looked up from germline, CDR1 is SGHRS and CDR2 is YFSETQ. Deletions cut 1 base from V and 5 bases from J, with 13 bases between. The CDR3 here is CASSLSGGGDEQYF. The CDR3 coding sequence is TGCGCCAGCAGCTTGTCTGGGGGCGGGGACGAGCAGTACTTC.

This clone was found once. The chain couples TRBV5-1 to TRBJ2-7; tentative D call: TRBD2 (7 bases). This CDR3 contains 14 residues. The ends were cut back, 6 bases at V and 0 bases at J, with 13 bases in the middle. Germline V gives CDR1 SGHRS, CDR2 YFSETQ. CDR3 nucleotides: TGCGCCAGCAATAAGGGGGGGGACTCCTACGAGCAGTACTTC. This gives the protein CASNKGGDSYEQYF.